The 3 T cell receptor beta chains reported below all come from one sample, sequenced in a study of T-cell memory formation after mild COVID-19. In TCRdb, the 5' RACE reads were re-called with MiXCR into one record per CDR3 protein. Of 550,000 to 650,000 distinct CDR3 sequences in the sample, about 18% were seen once. Sequenced input: PBMCs or a T cell subset sorted from them (not recorded which). The origin of the receptors is an adult woman who had mild COVID-19 (a few samples of this study predate the infection). Cell type and time point are not known.

The chain employs TRBV6-5 and TRBJ2-1, with a weak D call TRBD1 (5 bases). Looked up from germline, CDR1 is MNHEY and CDR2 is SVGAGI. The V end was cut by 7 bases, the J end by 4 bases, with 23 bases between. The CDR3 runs 17 residues. The CDR3 sequence is CASTSVIEGAWYNEQFF. The CDR3 DNA sequence: TGTGCCAGCACCTCGGTTATCGAAGGGGCATGGTACAATGAGCAGTTCTTC.

V usage is TRBV28 and J usage is TRBJ1-5; TRBD1 matches at 7 bases. The CDR3 extends over 15 amino acids. Germline V gene data show CDR1 as MDHEN and CDR2 as SYDVKM. Unmatched junction bases numbered 10, after V lost 5 bases and J lost 6 bases. The DNA of the CDR3 is TGTGCCAGCAGTCACCTAGGGACAGACTCTCAGCCCCAGCATTTT. This encodes CASSHLGTDSQPQHF.

The rearrangement links TRBV7-9 to TRBJ2-3, with TRBD2 identical over 7 bases. V was clipped by 1 base and J by 0 bases; unmatched bases: 7. Per the germline V gene, CDR1 is SEHNR and CDR2 is FQNEAQ (reference sequence). This CDR3 has 17 residues. The DNA of the CDR3 is TGTGCCAGCAGCTTAGAGCCAGCGGGGTTGAGCACAGATACGCAGTATTTT. This translates into CASSLEPAGLSTDTQYF.